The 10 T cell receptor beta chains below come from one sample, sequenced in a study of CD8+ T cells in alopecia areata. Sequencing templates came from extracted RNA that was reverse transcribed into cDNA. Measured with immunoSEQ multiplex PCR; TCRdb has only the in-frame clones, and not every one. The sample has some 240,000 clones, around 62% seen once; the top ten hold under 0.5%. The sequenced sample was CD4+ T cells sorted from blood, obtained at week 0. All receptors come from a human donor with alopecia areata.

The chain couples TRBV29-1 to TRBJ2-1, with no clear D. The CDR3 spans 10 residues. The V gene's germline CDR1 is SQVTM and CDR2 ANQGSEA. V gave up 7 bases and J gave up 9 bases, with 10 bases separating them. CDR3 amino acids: CSGELVEQFF. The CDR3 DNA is TGCAGCGGAGAATTAGTTGAGCAGTTCTTC.

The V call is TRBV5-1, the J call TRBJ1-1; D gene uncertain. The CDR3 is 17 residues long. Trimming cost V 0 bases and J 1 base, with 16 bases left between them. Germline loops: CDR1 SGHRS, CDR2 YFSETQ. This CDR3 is CASSLDGQFRTNTEAFF. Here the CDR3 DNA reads TGCGCCAGCAGCTTGGATGGCCAGTTTAGGACGAACACTGAAGCTTTCTTT.

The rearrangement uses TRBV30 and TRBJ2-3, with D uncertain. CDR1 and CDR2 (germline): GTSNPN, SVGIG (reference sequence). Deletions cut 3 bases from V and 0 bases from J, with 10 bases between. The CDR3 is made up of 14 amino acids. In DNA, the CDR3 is TGTGCCTGGAGCACATCAACTAGCACAGATACGCAGTATTTT. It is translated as CAWSTSTSTDTQYF. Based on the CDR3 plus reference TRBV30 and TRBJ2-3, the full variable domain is SQTIHQWPATLVQPVGSPLSLECTVEGTSNPNLYWYRQAAGRGLQLLFYSVGIGQISSEVPQNLSASRPQDRQFILSSKKLLLSDSGFYLCAWSTSTSTDTQYFGPGTRLTVL.

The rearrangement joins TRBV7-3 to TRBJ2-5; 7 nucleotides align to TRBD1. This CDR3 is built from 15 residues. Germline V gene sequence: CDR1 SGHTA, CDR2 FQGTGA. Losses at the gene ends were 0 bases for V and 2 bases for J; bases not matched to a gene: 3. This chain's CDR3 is CASSLTSRGQETQYF. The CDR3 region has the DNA TGTGCCAGCAGCTTAACTAGCAGGGGGCAAGAGACCCAGTACTTC.

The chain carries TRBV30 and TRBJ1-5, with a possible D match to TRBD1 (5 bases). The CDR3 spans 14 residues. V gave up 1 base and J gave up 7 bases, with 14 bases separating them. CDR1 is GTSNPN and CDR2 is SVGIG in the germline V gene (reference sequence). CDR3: CAWSEARWGQPQHF. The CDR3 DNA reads TGTGCCTGGAGTGAAGCTCGGTGGGGGCAGCCCCAGCATTTT.

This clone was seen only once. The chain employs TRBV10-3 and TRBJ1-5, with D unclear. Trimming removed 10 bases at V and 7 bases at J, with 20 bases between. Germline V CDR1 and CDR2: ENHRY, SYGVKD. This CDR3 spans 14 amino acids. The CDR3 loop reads CATQPGVDGQPQHF. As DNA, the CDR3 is TGTGCCACACAACCGGGAGTTGATGGCCAGCCCCAGCATTTT.

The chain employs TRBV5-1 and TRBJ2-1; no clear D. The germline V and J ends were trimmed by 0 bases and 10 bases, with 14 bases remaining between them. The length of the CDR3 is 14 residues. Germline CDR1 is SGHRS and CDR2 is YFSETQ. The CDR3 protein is CASSLGQLWGEQFF. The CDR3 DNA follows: TGCGCCAGCAGCTTGGGTCAACTCTGGGGAGAGCAGTTCTTC. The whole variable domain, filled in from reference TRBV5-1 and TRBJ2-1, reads KAGVTQTPRYLIKTRGQQVTLSCSPISGHRSVSWYQQTPGQGLQFLFEYFSETQRNKGNFPGRFSGRQFSNSRSEMNVSTLELGDSALYLCASSLGQLWGEQFFGPGTRLTVL.

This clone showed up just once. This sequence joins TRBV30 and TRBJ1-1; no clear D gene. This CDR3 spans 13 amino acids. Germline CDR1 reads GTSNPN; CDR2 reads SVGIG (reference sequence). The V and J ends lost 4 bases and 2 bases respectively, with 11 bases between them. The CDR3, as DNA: TGTGCCTGGATTCTCGTCGGAAACACTGAAGCTTTCTTT. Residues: CAWILVGNTEAFF.

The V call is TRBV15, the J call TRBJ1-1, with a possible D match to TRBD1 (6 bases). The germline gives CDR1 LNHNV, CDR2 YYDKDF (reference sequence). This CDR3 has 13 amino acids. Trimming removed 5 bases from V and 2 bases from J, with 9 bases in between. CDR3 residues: CATSFGTNTEAFF. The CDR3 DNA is TGTGCCACCAGCTTTGGGACAAACACTGAAGCTTTCTTT.

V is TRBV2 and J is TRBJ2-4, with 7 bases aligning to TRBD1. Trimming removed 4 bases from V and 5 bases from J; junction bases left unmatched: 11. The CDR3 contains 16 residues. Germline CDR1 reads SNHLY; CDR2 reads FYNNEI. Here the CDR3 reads CASSVGGWGTENIQYF. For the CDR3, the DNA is TGTGCCAGCAGTGTAGGAGGATGGGGGACAGAAAACATTCAGTACTTC.